This TCR beta chain comes out of a study of T cells in women clearing cervical HPV infection. Across the whole study: Controls gave blood once infection was undetectable; cases at lesion identification.

Measured with immunoSEQ multiplex PCR; TCRdb has only the in-frame clones, and not every one. This table holds under 45,000 clones. The CDR3 spans 14 residues. With 8 bases clipped from V and 5 bases from J, the junction kept 9 bases outside the gene matches. In germline, CDR1 is SQVTM, CDR2 ANQGSEA. Turning to this clone: The CDR3 end lies 3 residues beyond the end of the read and is filled in from the germline J gene.

This TCR came from a woman aged 18-69 years with a cervical HPV16 infection that either progressed to CIN3+ or cleared (not recorded which). Sequenced material: blood buffy coat. The chain is built from TRBV29-1 and TRBJ2-1, with TRBD1 matching 10 bases. The CDR3 region is CSTRDRGWDNEQFF. Incomplete CDR3 DNA: TGCAGCACTCGGGACAGGGGATGGGACAATGAG.